This TCR beta chain came from a study of response to subunit inactivated influenza vaccine. V shed 0 bases and J shed 9 bases, with 12 bases lying between them. This CDR3 comprises 13 residues. Germline V gene sequence: CDR1 SGHRS, CDR2 YFSETQ. TCRdb fed the RT-PCR reads into MiXCR, producing one record per CDR3 protein. The table records around 750,000 distinct CDR3 sequences, 20% to 25% of them present only once. The sample here was PBMCs from blood, taken roughly 5 days after vaccination. This TCR was recovered from a man in his fifties or sixties who received an inactivated influenza vaccine. The rearrangement links TRBV5-1 to TRBJ2-5; D is undetermined. The CDR3, as DNA: TGCGCCAGCAGCTTGGCAGGCCGCAGTGCCCAGTACTTC. Protein sequence: CASSLAGRSAQYF.